The table lists the clone carrying this T cell receptor beta chain with many counts. Its antigen is unidentified. TCRdb re-called the reads through MiXCR, storing one row per CDR3 protein. In the table there are 200,000 to 300,000 distinct CDR3 sequences, roughly an eighth of which are singletons. The V and J ends lost 5 bases and 8 bases respectively, with 15 bases between them. The CDR3 runs 14 residues. Germline V gene data show CDR1 as SGHTA and CDR2 as FQGNSA. The entry originates in a study of T cell repertoires in cytomegalovirus infection. Study details: Both CMV infection and a matching HLA type were indicated by public TCR beta signatures. Study-wide findings and caveats: Summed frequency of public TCR beta families distinguished CMV carriers with the relevant HLA. Clonotype analysis showed dominance of the ex vivo response by HLA-C-restricted CMV-specific TCR beta clonotypes.

Sequenced material: PBMCs. The rearrangement links TRBV7-2 to TRBJ1-4; possibly TRBD1 for D (5 bases). This receptor was obtained from a human donor in good health (CMV status not recorded). Some clones in this sample may be carry-over from other donors' samples. DNA for the CDR3: TGTGCCAGCAGCCGGGGGGGGATATCCGAAAAACTGTTTTTT. Translation gives CASSRGGISEKLFF.